Given below is one TCR beta chain in context. The Seattle patients, enrolled during active infection, were followed longitudinally. This record belongs to a study of blood T cell repertoires in COVID-19. Study-level information: Nucleic acid was either cDNA or gDNA, and it came from T cells, B-cell-depleted T cells, or PBMCs.

V lost 7 bases to trimming and J lost 7 bases, with 16 bases between them. Germline loops: CDR1 MNHEY, CDR2 SVGAGI. This CDR3 has 14 residues. Methods used by the authors: By means of reference gene primer amplification, nucleated cell counts were estimated. Produced via immunoSEQ multiplex PCR; TCRdb's table is partial and in-frame only. For V, J and clone size, that table is used; D and trimming come from the DNA. The profile shows some 190,000 clones, under 85% of them singletons. J is TRBJ1-4 and V is TRBV6-5; TRBD1 might be the D (5 bases). This TCR came from a man older than 75 with COVID-19, enrolled during active disease. Sequences were obtained from peripheral blood. CDR3 protein: CASTRWGGGEKLFF. The CDR3 bases are TGTGCCAGCACTCGGTGGGGCGGGGGTGAAAAACTGTTTTTT.